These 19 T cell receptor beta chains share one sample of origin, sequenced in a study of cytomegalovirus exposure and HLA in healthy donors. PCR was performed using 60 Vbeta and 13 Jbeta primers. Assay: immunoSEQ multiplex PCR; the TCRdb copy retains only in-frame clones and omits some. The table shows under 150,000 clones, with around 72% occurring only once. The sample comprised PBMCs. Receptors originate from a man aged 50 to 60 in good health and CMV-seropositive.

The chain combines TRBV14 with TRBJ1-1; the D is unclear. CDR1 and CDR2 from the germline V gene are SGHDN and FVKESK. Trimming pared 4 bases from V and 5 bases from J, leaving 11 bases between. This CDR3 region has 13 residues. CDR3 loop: CASSRGGKTEAFF. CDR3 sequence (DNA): TGTGCCAGCAGCCGAGGAGGGAAAACTGAAGCTTTCTTT.

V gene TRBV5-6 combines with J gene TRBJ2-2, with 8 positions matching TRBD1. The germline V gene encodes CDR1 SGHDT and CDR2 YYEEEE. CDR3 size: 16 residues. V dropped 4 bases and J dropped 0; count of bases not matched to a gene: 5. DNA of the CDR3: TGTGCCAGCAGCGTAGACAGGGGCGCGAACACCGGGGAGCTGTTTTTT. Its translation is CASSVDRGANTGELFF.

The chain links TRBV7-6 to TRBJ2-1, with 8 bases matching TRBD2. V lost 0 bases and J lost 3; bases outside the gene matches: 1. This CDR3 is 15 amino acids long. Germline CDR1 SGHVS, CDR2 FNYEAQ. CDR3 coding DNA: TGTGCCAGCAGCTTAGCCCTAGCGGGCTACAATGAGCAGTTCTTC. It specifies CASSLALAGYNEQFF.

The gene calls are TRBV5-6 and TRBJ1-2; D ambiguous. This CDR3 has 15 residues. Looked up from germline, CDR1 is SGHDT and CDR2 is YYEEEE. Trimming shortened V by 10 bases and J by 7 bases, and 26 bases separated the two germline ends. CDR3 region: CAYSSLGRRRGGYTF. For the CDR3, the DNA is TGTGCCTACAGCAGCTTGGGGAGGAGAAGAGGTGGCTACACCTTC.

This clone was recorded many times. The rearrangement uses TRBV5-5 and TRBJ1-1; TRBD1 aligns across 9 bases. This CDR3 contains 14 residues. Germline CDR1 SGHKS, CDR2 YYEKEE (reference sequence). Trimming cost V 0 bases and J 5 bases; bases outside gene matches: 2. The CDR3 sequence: CASSLAGTGTEAFF. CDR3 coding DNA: TGTGCCAGCAGCTTGGCCGGGACAGGGACTGAAGCTTTCTTT.

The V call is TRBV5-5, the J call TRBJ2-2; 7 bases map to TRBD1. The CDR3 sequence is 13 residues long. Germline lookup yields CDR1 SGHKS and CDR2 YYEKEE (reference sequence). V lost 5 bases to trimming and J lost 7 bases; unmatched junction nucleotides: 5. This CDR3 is CASSKTGIGELFF. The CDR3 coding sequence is TGTGCCAGCAGTAAGACAGGGATCGGGGAGCTGTTTTTT. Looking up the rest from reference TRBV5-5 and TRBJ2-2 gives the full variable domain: DAGVTQSPTHLIKTRGQQVTLRCSPISGHKSVSWYQQVLGQGPQFIFQYYEKEERGRGNFPDRFSARQFPNYSSELNVNALLLGDSALYLCASSKTGIGELFFGEGSRLTVL.

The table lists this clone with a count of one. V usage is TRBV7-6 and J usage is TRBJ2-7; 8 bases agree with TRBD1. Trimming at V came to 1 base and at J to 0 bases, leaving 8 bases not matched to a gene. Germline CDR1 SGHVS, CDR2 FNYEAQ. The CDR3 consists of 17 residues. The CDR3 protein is CASSLGAGQATSYEQYF. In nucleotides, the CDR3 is TGTGCCAGCAGCTTAGGGGCGGGACAGGCAACCTCCTACGAGCAGTACTTC.

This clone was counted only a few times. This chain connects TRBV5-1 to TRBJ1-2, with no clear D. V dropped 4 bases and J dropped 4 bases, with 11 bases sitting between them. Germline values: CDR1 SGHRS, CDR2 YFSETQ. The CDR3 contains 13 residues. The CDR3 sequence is CASSPSPGYGYTF. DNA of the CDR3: TGCGCCAGCAGCCCCTCCCCGGGCTATGGCTACACCTTC. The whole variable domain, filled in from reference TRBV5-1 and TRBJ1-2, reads KAGVTQTPRYLIKTRGQQVTLSCSPISGHRSVSWYQQTPGQGLQFLFEYFSETQRNKGNFPGRFSGRQFSNSRSEMNVSTLELGDSALYLCASSPSPGYGYTFGSGTRLTVV.

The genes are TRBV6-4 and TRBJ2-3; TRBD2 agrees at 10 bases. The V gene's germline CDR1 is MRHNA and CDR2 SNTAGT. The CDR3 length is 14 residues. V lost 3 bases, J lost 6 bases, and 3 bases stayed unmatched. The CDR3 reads CASSEASGSDTQYF. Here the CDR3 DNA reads TGTGCCAGCAGTGAAGCTAGCGGGAGTGATACGCAGTATTTT.

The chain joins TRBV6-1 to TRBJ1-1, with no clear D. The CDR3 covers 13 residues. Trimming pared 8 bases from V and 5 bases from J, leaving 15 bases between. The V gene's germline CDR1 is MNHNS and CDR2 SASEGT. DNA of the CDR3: TGTGCCAGCGGGCGGACCGCGGGGACTGAAGCTTTCTTT. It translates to CASGRTAGTEAFF.

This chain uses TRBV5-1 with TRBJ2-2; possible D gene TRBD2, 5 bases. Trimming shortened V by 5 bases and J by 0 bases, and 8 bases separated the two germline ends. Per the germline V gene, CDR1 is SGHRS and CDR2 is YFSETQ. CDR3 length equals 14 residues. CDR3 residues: CASRSGTNTGELFF. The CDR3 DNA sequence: TGCGCCAGCAGGAGCGGAACGAACACCGGGGAGCTGTTTTTT.

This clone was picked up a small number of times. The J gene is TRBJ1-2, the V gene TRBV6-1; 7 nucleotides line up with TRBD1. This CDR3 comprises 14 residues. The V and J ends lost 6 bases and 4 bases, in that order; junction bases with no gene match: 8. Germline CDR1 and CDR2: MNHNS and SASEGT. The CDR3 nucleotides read TGTGCCAGCAGCGGTCCGACAGGGAGCTATGGCTACACCTTC. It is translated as CASSGPTGSYGYTF.

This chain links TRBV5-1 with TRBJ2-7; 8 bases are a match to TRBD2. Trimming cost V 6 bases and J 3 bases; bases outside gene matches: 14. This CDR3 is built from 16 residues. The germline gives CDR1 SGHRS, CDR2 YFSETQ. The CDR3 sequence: CASKSGGASSNYEQYF. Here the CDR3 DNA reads TGCGCCAGCAAATCCGGGGGGGCCTCAAGCAACTACGAGCAGTACTTC. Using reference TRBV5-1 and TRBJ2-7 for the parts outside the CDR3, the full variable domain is KAGVTQTPRYLIKTRGQQVTLSCSPISGHRSVSWYQQTPGQGLQFLFEYFSETQRNKGNFPGRFSGRQFSNSRSEMNVSTLELGDSALYLCASKSGGASSNYEQYFGPGTRLTVT.

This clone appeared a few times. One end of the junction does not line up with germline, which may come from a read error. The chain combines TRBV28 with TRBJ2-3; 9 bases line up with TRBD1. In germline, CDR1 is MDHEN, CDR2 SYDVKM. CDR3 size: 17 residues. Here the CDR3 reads CASSGGDRAISRDTQYF. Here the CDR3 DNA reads TGTGCCAGCAGTGGCGGGGACAGGGCAATAAGCAGAGATACGCAGTATTTT.

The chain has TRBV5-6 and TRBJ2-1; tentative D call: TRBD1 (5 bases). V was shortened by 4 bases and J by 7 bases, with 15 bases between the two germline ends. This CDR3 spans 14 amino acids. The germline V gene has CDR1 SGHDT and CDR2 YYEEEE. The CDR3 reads CASSPTDGRNEQFF. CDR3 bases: TGTGCCAGCAGCCCGACAGACGGCAGGAATGAGCAGTTCTTC. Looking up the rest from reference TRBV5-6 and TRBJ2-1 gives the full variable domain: DAGVTQSPTHLIKTRGQQVTLRCSPKSGHDTVSWYQQALGQGPQFIFQYYEEEERQRGNFPDRFSGHQFPNYSSELNVNALLLGDSALYLCASSPTDGRNEQFFGPGTRLTVL.

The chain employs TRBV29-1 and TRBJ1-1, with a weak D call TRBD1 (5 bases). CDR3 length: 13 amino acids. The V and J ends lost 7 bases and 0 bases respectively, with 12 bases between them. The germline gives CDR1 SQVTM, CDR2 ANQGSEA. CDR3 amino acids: CSAGLTMNTEAFF. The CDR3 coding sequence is TGCAGCGCGGGACTGACTATGAACACTGAAGCTTTCTTT.

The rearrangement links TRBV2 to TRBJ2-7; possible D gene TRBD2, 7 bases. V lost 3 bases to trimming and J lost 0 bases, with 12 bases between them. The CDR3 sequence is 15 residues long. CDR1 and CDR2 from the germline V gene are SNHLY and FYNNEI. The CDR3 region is CASSDRGASSYEQYF. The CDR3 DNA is TGTGCCAGCAGTGATCGGGGGGCAAGCTCCTACGAGCAGTACTTC.

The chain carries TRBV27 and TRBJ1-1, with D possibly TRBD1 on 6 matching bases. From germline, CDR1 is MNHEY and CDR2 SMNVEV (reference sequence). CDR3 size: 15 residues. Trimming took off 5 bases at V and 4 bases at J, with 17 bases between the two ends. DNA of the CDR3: TGTGCCAGCAGTCCCGCAGGGGCAGGGAGCACTGAAGCTTTCTTT. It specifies CASSPAGAGSTEAFF.

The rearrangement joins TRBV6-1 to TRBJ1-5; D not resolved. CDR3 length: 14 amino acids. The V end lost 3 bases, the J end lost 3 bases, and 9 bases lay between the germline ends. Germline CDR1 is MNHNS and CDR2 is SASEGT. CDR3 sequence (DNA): TGTGCCAGCAGTGATTCAGGCCTCAATCAGCCCCAGCATTTT. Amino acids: CASSDSGLNQPQHF.